Described below is a single T cell receptor (beta chain) sequence and its context. There is no known antigen for this receptor. No base quality values were provided; no much bigger clone lies one nucleotide off. Per the germline V gene (reference sequence), LNHDA is the CDR1 and SQIVND is the CDR2. Its CDR3 holds 16 amino acids, cysteine through phenylalanine. Here the CDR3 DNA is all that survives: 48 bases in frame from base 1. Compared with germline, V lacks 3 bases and J lacks 7 bases; bases without a gene match: 7. The time point label of this sample denotes: baseline before first vaccination. Vaccinee samples were obtained from the UK trials COV001 and COV002, which included a single-blind randomized controlled phase 2/3 trial of AZD1222 (ChAdOx1 nCoV-19) in healthy adults. Trial participant PBMC samples were collected at day 0 and day 28 after the second dose for TCRbeta chain sequencing. The data stem from a study of T cell responses to AZD1222 COVID-19 vaccine (dated by TCRdb to 2020 to 2022). A note on the overall study: AZD1222 recipients with second doses at about 4 weeks or about 12 weeks were pooled, because spike-specific TCR depth and breadth did not differ between schedules. A total of over 230 trial participants underwent TCR sequencing, of whom 207 received two doses of AZD1222 and about 25 received two doses of the MenACWY control vaccine. Enrollment into the trials was organized by age into subgroups of 18-55, 56-69 and 70-plus years, and those subgroups contained approximately 160, 26 and 62 TCR-sequenced participants, respectively. Study-wide conclusions, independent of this receptor: In the small 56-69-year group, the increase in depth fell short of significance, most likely because of low power. Because no day 14 peak-response samples were available, the repertoires could be characterized only after the peak T cell response. The vaccine-associated CD4 TCRs covered the entire spike protein, and the dominant responses fell in regions 160-218 and 743-854. After two AZD1222 doses, both the breadth and the depth of spike-specific TCRs were significantly higher than at day 0 and than in MenACWY recipients. Reportedly, close to half of the unique spike-specific TCRs recognized epitopes lying outside the regions that are mutated in the B.1.351 and B.1.1.7 variants. Participants were mostly white British and included more females than males, and it was suggested by the authors that clonal diversity may have been underestimated. Conclusions about previously exposed vaccinees are limited, since just five to seven AZD1222 recipients were seropositive for SARS-CoV-2 at baseline.

The CDR3 regions of human TCRbeta chains were analyzed by immunosequencing. For the original study's pipeline: Repertoire TCRs were checked for matches against a reference library of SARS-CoV-2-specific TCRs that had been generated using the MIRA antigen-specificity platform. Breadth was defined as the fraction of unique TCRs that were SARS-CoV-2-associated, and depth was defined as the fraction of total T cells that were SARS-CoV-2-associated. Using the MIRA data, every spike-specific TCR was mapped to the spike region that the TCR reacted to and assigned to either a CD4 or a CD8 class. Log10-transformed breadth and depth values were compared by one-way ANOVA with Sidak's multiple comparisons tests. This is the immuneACCESS table as TCRdb keeps it, with only in-frame sequences that have V and J called. A part of the clones is gone; compared with another copy, unresolved V genes explain less than half, and the rest is unexplained. V and J calls and clone size follow that table, whereas D and trimming were derived from the DNA. The sample includes some 120,000 clones, with about 91% observed a single time. Clones ranked in the top ten supply over 2.5% of the sample.

The starting material was peripheral blood, obtained on day 0 of AZD1222 vaccination. This receptor chain uses TRBV19 and TRBJ1-5, with TRBD1 matching 12 junction bases. This clonotype was sampled from an adult in good health. For the CDR3, the sequence is CASSIPGQGARQPQHF. The DNA reads as follows: TGTGCCAGTAGTATCCCGGGACAGGGGGCACGGCAGCCCCAGCATTTT.